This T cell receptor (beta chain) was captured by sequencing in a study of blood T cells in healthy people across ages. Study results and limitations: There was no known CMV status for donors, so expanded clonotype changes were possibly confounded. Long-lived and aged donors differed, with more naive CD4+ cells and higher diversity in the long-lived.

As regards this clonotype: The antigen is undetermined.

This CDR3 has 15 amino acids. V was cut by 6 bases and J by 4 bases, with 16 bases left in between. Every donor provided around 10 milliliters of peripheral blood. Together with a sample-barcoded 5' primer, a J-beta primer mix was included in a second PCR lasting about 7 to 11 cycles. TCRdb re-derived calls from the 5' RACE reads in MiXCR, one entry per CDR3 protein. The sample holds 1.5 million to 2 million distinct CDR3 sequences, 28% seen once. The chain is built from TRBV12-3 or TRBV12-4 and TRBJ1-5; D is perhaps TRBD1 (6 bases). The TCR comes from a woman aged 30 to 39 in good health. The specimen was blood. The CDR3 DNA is TGTGCCAGCAGACCCGGGGGCGCGGTGAATCAGCCCCAGCATTTT. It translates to CASRPGGAVNQPQHF.